This passage covers 25 T cell receptor beta chains from one sample sequenced in a study of early T cells in non-severe SARS-CoV-2 infection. TCRdb reprocessed the 5' RACE reads via MiXCR and lists one record per CDR3 protein. The sample lists about 54,000 distinct CDR3 sequences, about 8% occurring once. The source material was whole blood, sampled at baseline. The receptors derive from an adult who was a healthcare worker with PCR-confirmed SARS-CoV-2 infection or an uninfected control (not recorded which).

This clonotype appeared a few times. The chain links TRBV20-1 to TRBJ1-4; the match to TRBD1 covers 7 bases. Germline loops: CDR1 DFQATT, CDR2 SNEGSKA (reference sequence). V trimming: 5 bases; J trimming: 5 bases; junction bases outside the gene matches: 8. The CDR3 consists of 14 residues. The CDR3 nucleotides are TGCAGTGCTCAAGGACAGGACTTAAATGAAAAACTGTTTTTT. The encoded protein is CSAQGQDLNEKLFF.

In its sample, this clonotype was seen many times. The rearrangement joins TRBV29-1 to TRBJ1-2; no clear D gene. Per the germline V gene, CDR1 is SQVTM and CDR2 is ANQGSEA. This CDR3 is 14 amino acids long. The germline V and J ends were trimmed by 0 bases and 3 bases, with 11 bases remaining between them. As DNA, the CDR3 is TGCAGCGTTGAAGACGAGTCCGCTTACTATGGCTACACCTTC. Translating it yields CSVEDESAYYGYTF.

V is TRBV3-1 and J is TRBJ2-1; 11 bases fit TRBD2. The CDR3 consists of 20 residues. From germline, CDR1 is LGHDT and CDR2 YNNKEL (reference sequence). V lost 1 base and J lost 1; bases outside the gene matches: 12. The CDR3 sequence: CASSQAAPGLAAPSYNEQFF. CDR3 sequence (DNA): TGTGCCAGCAGCCAAGCAGCCCCGGGACTAGCGGCGCCATCCTACAATGAGCAGTTCTTC.

The table lists this clonotype with a few counts. The chain carries TRBV12-3 or TRBV12-4 and TRBJ2-7; 7 bases map to TRBD2. V lost 6 bases to trimming and J lost 4 bases; unmatched junction nucleotides: 6. The CDR3 has 13 residues. CDR3 sequence reads: CASRGDYRYEQYF. In DNA form, the CDR3 reads TGTGCCAGCAGGGGGGACTATAGGTACGAGCAGTACTTC.

This clonotype was counted at least ten times. V usage is TRBV7-8 and J usage is TRBJ2-1, with D unclear. This CDR3 is 16 amino acids long. Germline CDR1 is SGHVS and CDR2 is FQNEAQ. Deletions cut 5 bases from V and 0 bases from J, with 14 bases between. For the CDR3, the DNA is TGTGCCAGCAGCGATATTACAATGAGCTCCTACAATGAGCAGTTCTTC. Its protein product is CASSDITMSSYNEQFF.

This clonotype has at least ten counts. The chain is built from TRBV5-6 and TRBJ2-7; D is unresolved. This CDR3 has 11 amino acids. The V gene lost 3 bases and the J gene lost 2 bases, with 3 bases spanning the gap. The V gene's germline CDR1 is SGHDT and CDR2 YYEEEE. The CDR3 bases are TGTGCCAGCAGCTCCGCCTACGAGCAGTACTTC. Protein sequence: CASSSAYEQYF. The variable domain in full, completed from reference TRBV5-6 and TRBJ2-7, reads DAGVTQSPTHLIKTRGQQVTLRCSPKSGHDTVSWYQQALGQGPQFIFQYYEEEERQRGNFPDRFSGHQFPNYSSELNVNALLLGDSALYLCASSSAYEQYFGPGTRLTVT.

This chain uses TRBV10-2 with TRBJ2-1; 12 positions match TRBD2. After removal of 8 bases from V and 0 bases from J, the junction contained 2 bases not matched to a gene. The germline V gene has CDR1 WSHSY and CDR2 SAAADI. The CDR3 runs 15 residues. This CDR3 reads CASGLAGLSYNEQFF. Written as DNA, the CDR3 is TGCGCCAGCGGACTAGCGGGACTCTCCTACAATGAGCAGTTCTTC.

Points on this clonotype: A junction end diverges from the germline sequence, so it may reflect a read error. This chain uses TRBV6-6 with TRBJ2-5, with 7 positions matching TRBD1. The germline CDR1 and CDR2 sequences are MNHNY and SVGAGI (reference sequence). The CDR3 runs to 15 residues. The DNA of the CDR3 is TGTGACAGCAGTTACTCGAGACAGGGTCAAGAGACCCAGTACTTC. The encoded protein is CDSSYSRQGQETQYF.

V gene TRBV12-3 or TRBV12-4 combines with J gene TRBJ2-1, with D possibly being TRBD2 (5 bases). V lost 5 bases, J lost 7 bases, and 12 bases lay in between. The length of the CDR3 is 13 residues. CDR3 protein: CASSLPPGNEQFF. CDR3 bases: TGTGCCAGCAGTCTCCCCCCGGGGAATGAGCAGTTCTTC.

This chain links TRBV7-9 with TRBJ2-5; D remains ambiguous. CDR1 is SEHNR and CDR2 is FQNEAQ in the germline V gene (reference sequence). This CDR3 is built from 13 residues. Trimming stripped 7 bases from V and 7 bases from J, with 16 bases between. For the CDR3, the DNA is TGTGCCAGCACCGATGGTCACTACCTGACCCAGTACTTC. It codes for CASTDGHYLTQYF.

This clonotype was detected once. The rearrangement joins TRBV20-1 to TRBJ1-1; unclear D gene. Trimming took off 4 bases at V and 1 base at J, with 10 bases between the two ends. This CDR3 is 13 amino acids long. CDR1 and CDR2 from the germline V gene are DFQATT and SNEGSKA (reference sequence). In nucleotides, the CDR3 is TGCAGTGCTATGACCCCATCGAACACTGAAGCTTTCTTT. This sequence encodes CSAMTPSNTEAFF.

This clonotype has at least ten counts. The CDR3 sequence is CASSSTWGGETQYF. The CDR3 region has the DNA TGTGCCAGCAGTTCGACTTGGGGAGGCGAGACCCAGTACTTC. The chain joins TRBV28 to TRBJ2-5, with a tentative D call TRBD2 (6 bases). The ends were cut back, 4 bases at V and 5 bases at J, with 14 bases in the middle. The germline CDR1 and CDR2 sequences are MDHEN and SYDVKM. The CDR3 totals 14 residues. The variable domain in full, with the rest retrieved from reference TRBV28 and TRBJ2-5, is DVKVTQSSRYLVKRTGEKVFLECVQDMDHENMFWYRQDPGLGLRLIYFSYDVKMKEKGDIPEGYSVSREKKERFSLILESASTNQTSMYLCASSSTWGGETQYFGPGTRLLVL.

This clonotype was recorded many times. The V and J genes are TRBV18 and TRBJ2-5; maybe TRBD2 (6 bases). This CDR3 has 13 residues. The germline gives CDR1 KGHSH, CDR2 LQKENI. Trimming removed 1 base from V and 5 bases from J, with 8 bases in between. The CDR3: CASSPRDFETQYF. The CDR3 region has the DNA TGTGCCAGCTCACCACGGGACTTCGAGACCCAGTACTTC.

The chain links TRBV5-1 to TRBJ2-1; tentative D call: TRBD2 (6 bases). The CDR3 spans 16 residues. Looked up from germline, CDR1 is SGHRS and CDR2 is YFSETQ. The ends were cut back, 4 bases at V and 2 bases at J, with 16 bases in the middle. The CDR3 DNA follows: TGCGCCAGCAGCCTCCTCTCGCGGAGGGCCTACAATGAGCAGTTCTTC. Translated, it gives CASSLLSRRAYNEQFF.

V is TRBV6-6 and J is TRBJ2-3; TRBD2 matches at 11 bases. Trimming at V came to 4 bases and at J to 2 bases, leaving 2 bases not matched to a gene. Germline CDR1 MNHNY, CDR2 SVGAGI (reference sequence). The CDR3 contains 15 residues. CDR3 sequence (DNA): TGTGCCAGCAGTTCGACTAGCGGGATCACAGATACGCAGTATTTT. Protein product: CASSSTSGITDTQYF.

This chain joins TRBV29-1 and TRBJ2-7, with 12 nucleotides matching TRBD2. CDR3 length: 13 amino acids. CDR1 and CDR2 from the germline V gene are SQVTM and ANQGSEA. The V and J ends lost 6 bases and 3 bases, in that order; junction bases with no gene match: 3. CDR3: CSVKGLAGYEQYF. As DNA, the CDR3 is TGCAGCGTCAAGGGACTAGCGGGCTACGAGCAGTACTTC.

This clonotype appeared a few times. The chain carries TRBV11-2 and TRBJ2-5; 13 bases map to TRBD2. Trimming took 5 bases from V and 4 from J; bases not matched to a gene: 7. Germline V gene lookup returns CDR1 SGHAT and CDR2 FQNNGV. The CDR3 is made up of 16 amino acids. The CDR3 region has the DNA TGTGCCAGCAGCAAAAGGACTAGCGGGAGCGGAGAGACCCAGTACTTC. Its translation: CASSKRTSGSGETQYF.

This chain links TRBV20-1 with TRBJ2-5; D unclear. This CDR3 contains 11 residues. Germline V gene lookup returns CDR1 DFQATT and CDR2 SNEGSKA (reference sequence). The V gene lost 6 bases and the J gene lost 5 bases, with 10 bases spanning the gap. The DNA of the CDR3 is TGCAGTGCCGGTACAGCTGAGACCCAGTACTTC. This gives the protein CSAGTAETQYF.

The V call is TRBV4-1, the J call TRBJ1-4; D unclear. V lost 8 bases and J lost 0, with 13 bases in between. The germline V gene has CDR1 MGHRA and CDR2 YSYEKL. The CDR3 runs 15 residues. CDR3 sequence reads: CASAWSTATNEKLFF. The DNA for the CDR3 is TGCGCCAGCGCGTGGAGCACAGCAACTAATGAAAAACTGTTTTTT.

V and J are TRBV28 and TRBJ2-1; maybe TRBD1 (6 bases). This CDR3 is built from 16 residues. Germline V gene data show CDR1 as MDHEN and CDR2 as SYDVKM. V was clipped by 1 base and J by 1 base, with 11 bases between them. The CDR3 loop is CASSLFSTGSYNEQFF. The CDR3 nucleotides are TGTGCCAGCAGTTTATTTTCGACAGGATCCTACAATGAGCAGTTCTTC.

This sequence joins TRBV4-3 and TRBJ2-7, with D unclear. The ends were cut back, 4 bases at V and 6 bases at J, with 16 bases in the middle. In germline, CDR1 is LGHNA, CDR2 YSLEER. The CDR3 spans 14 residues. The CDR3 loop is CASSLGSQSAEQYF. Written as DNA, the CDR3 is TGCGCCAGCAGCCTAGGGTCACAAAGCGCCGAGCAGTACTTC.

This clonotype was detected ten times or more. J is TRBJ2-3 and V is TRBV28; 10 bases map to TRBD2. Germline CDR1 MDHEN, CDR2 SYDVKM. Germline trimming cut 6 bases from V and 2 bases from J; bases unmatched to any gene: 8. CDR3 length: 16 amino acids. The CDR3 loop reads CASSLLLAGLTDTQYF. In DNA form, the CDR3 reads TGTGCCAGCAGCCTACTACTAGCGGGGCTCACAGATACGCAGTATTTT. The full variable domain, its missing parts supplied by reference TRBV28 and TRBJ2-3, is DVKVTQSSRYLVKRTGEKVFLECVQDMDHENMFWYRQDPGLGLRLIYFSYDVKMKEKGDIPEGYSVSREKKERFSLILESASTNQTSMYLCASSLLLAGLTDTQYFGPGTRLTVL.

This chain links TRBV3-1 with TRBJ2-5; 9 positions match TRBD1. This CDR3 spans 14 amino acids. V shed 3 bases, J shed 4 bases, and the junction held 3 bases outside the gene matches. Germline V gene lookup returns CDR1 LGHDT and CDR2 YNNKEL (reference sequence). The DNA for the CDR3 is TGTGCCAGCAGCCACCCGGACAGGGGAGAGACCCAGTACTTC. This codes for CASSHPDRGETQYF.

The V and J genes are TRBV7-8 and TRBJ2-1; D not certain. V shed 5 bases and J shed 5 bases, with 19 bases lying between them. Per germline, CDR1 SGHVS and CDR2 FQNEAQ. The CDR3 covers 16 residues. CDR3 sequence: CASSPRRILPHNEQFF. CDR3 bases: TGTGCCAGCAGCCCTAGGCGGATTCTTCCTCACAATGAGCAGTTCTTC.

This rearrangement joins TRBV13 to TRBJ2-3; D uncertain. The germline V gene has CDR1 PRHDT and CDR2 FYEKMQ (reference sequence). Trimming removed 3 bases at V and 6 bases at J, with 16 bases between. The CDR3 is 15 amino acids. The CDR3 DNA reads TGTGCCAGCAGCTTCAGAAGCTTGACCCCGGATACGCAGTATTTT. Protein sequence: CASSFRSLTPDTQYF.